The 2 T cell receptor beta chains given below trace back to one sample, sequenced in a study of blood T cell repertoires in COVID-19. Sequencing was performed with immunoSEQ multiplex PCR; in TCRdb, only in-frame clones are kept and a portion is missing. The top ten clones hold more than 1% of a sample with hundreds of thousands of clones, about 89% of them seen once. Input material: peripheral blood. All receptors come from a middle-aged man with acute or convalescent COVID-19.

Only a few counts were recorded for this clone. This chain joins TRBV4-3 and TRBJ1-2, with D uncertain. The germline V gene has CDR1 LGHNA and CDR2 YSLEER. The CDR3 sequence is 16 residues long. Trimming removed 0 bases at V and 5 bases at J, with 16 bases between. The CDR3 nucleotides are TGCGCCAGCAGCCAAGATGTTGGAGCGAGAGCTTATGGCTACACCTTC. This sequence encodes CASSQDVGARAYGYTF.

The chain employs TRBV3-1 (or the pseudogene TRBV3-2) and TRBJ1-1, with TRBD1 as a possible D gene (5 bases). CDR1 and CDR2 (germline): LGHDT, YNNKEL (reference sequence). This CDR3 contains 17 residues. Trimming cost V 5 bases and J 4 bases, with 23 bases left between them. The CDR3 region is CASSSPLVTSGPTEAFF. The CDR3 DNA reads as TGTGCCAGCAGCTCCCCCTTGGTTACGTCAGGGCCCACTGAAGCTTTCTTT.